This TCR beta chain stems from a study of blood T cell repertoires in COVID-19. Background on the study: There were acute and convalescent COVID-19 samples, and they came from the United States, Italy and Spain. T cells, B-cell-depleted T cells, or PBMCs supplied cDNA or gDNA.

Original data processing: For nucleated cells, counts were estimated from reference gene primer amplification. Here immunoSEQ multiplex PCR was the method, and the copy in TCRdb shows in-frame clones only, minus some. V and J calls and clone size are given by that table; D and trimming were obtained from the DNA. This table holds 100,000 to 150,000 clones, about 86% found once. CDR1 is MNHEY and CDR2 is SVGAGI in the germline V gene. V trimming: 7 bases; J trimming: 0 bases; junction bases outside the gene matches: 4. The CDR3 is made up of 15 amino acids. The specimen sequenced was peripheral blood. The rearrangement links TRBV6-5 to TRBJ2-5; 11 bases line up with TRBD2. The sequence derives from a woman aged 45-59 years with acute or convalescent COVID-19. As DNA, the CDR3 is TGTGCCAGCACTCGGACTAGCGGGTACCAAGAGACCCAGTACTTC. It is translated as CASTRTSGYQETQYF.